This record looks at one T cell receptor (beta chain) sequence and its context. The entry originates in a study of blood T cell repertoires in COVID-19. The age range of participants was about 18 to 90 years, with residence in under 25 US areas. Generated by immunoSEQ multiplex PCR, the TCRdb table keeps only in-frame clones and is missing some. The sample lists roughly 220,000 clones, around 82% occurring once. Losses at the gene ends were 3 bases for V and 6 bases for J; bases not matched to a gene: 13. The CDR3 contains 15 residues. CDR1 is DFQATT and CDR2 is SNEGSKA in the germline V gene (reference sequence).

The sequenced sample consisted of PBMCs or T cells enriched from blood (not recorded which). This chain uses TRBV20-1 with TRBJ1-2; 7 bases map to TRBD1. The receptor was isolated from a young man with acute COVID-19. For the CDR3, the DNA is TGCAGTGCTAGTACGCCGGGCAAAGGGGGCGATGGCTACACCTTC. It codes for CSASTPGKGGDGYTF.